This entry is about one T cell receptor (beta chain). Its antigen remains unknown. This sample includes further DNA sequences coding for the same CDR3. This sample was included in a study of shared clonotypes between healthy human individuals. Notes on the study in general: It was the non-shared clonotypes that had lower generation probabilities than clonotypes shared by all four donors.

The CDR3 contains 13 residues. V lost 3 bases and J lost 2, with 8 bases in between. Germline CDR1 reads LNHDA; CDR2 reads SQIVND (reference sequence). Naive CD8 isolation took CD45RO-negative cells positively selected for CCR7 and excluded terminally differentiated effector memory CD45RA+ cells. An even split of each subset's genomic DNA across several immunoSEQ plates was performed. For sorted subsets, approximately 180 ng DNA per replicate equaled about 30,000 T cell genomes. Assay used: immunoSEQ multiplex PCR; TCRdb lists only in-frame clones, some missing. Found here are around 1.9 million clones, 93% of them singletons; the top ten hold about 1.7%.

This chain links TRBV19 with TRBJ2-7; the D gene is possibly TRBD1 (5 bases). Sequencing was done on a sample of naive CD8+ T cells from PBMCs. The TCR comes from a man younger than 35 in good health. Some clones in this sample may be carry-over from other donors' samples. As DNA, the CDR3 is TGTGCCAGTAGTATGGACACTACCTACGAGCAGTACTTC. This translates into CASSMDTTYEQYF.